These 4 T cell receptor beta chains came from one sample sequenced in a study of T cell changes during pregnancy in multiple sclerosis. Profiling relied on immunoSEQ multiplex PCR, and the TCRdb table lists in-frame clones only, not all of them. The table records 35,000 to 45,000 clones, just over 90% of them present only once. Sequencing was performed on CD4+ T cells from peripheral blood mononuclear cells, taken in the first trimester of pregnancy. The source of these receptors is a female donor with multiple sclerosis, enrolled in a pregnancy study.

The rearrangement links TRBV7-3 to TRBJ2-2; 7 bases are shared with TRBD2. CDR1 SGHTA and CDR2 FQGTGA come from the germline V gene. After removal of 5 bases from V and 4 bases from J, the junction contained 10 bases not matched to a gene. There are 16 residues in the CDR3. CDR3 protein: CASSQPQGEGTGELFF. The CDR3 DNA reads TGTGCCAGCAGCCAACCCCAAGGGGAGGGCACCGGGGAGCTGTTTTTT.

The rearrangement links TRBV6-1 to TRBJ2-1; 8 bases map to TRBD1. Germline assignment: CDR1 MNHNS and CDR2 SASEGT. V lost 4 bases to trimming and J lost 0 bases; unmatched junction nucleotides: 5. This CDR3 is built from 16 residues. CDR3 in amino acids: CASSGGTGLSYNEQFF. The CDR3 coding sequence is TGTGCCAGCAGTGGGGGGACAGGACTCTCCTACAATGAGCAGTTCTTC.

This clone was recorded once. This chain uses TRBV15 with TRBJ1-3, with D tentatively TRBD1 (6 bases). The CDR3 runs 18 residues. Trimming left V 0 bases short and J 2 bases short, with 17 bases between. Germline loops: CDR1 LNHNV, CDR2 YYDKDF (reference sequence). CDR3 sequence: CATSRDRVQGPAGNTIYF. CDR3 DNA sequence: TGTGCCACCAGCAGAGATCGAGTCCAGGGGCCTGCTGGAAACACCATATATTTT.

The V gene is TRBV27, the J gene TRBJ2-4, with TRBD2 as a possible D gene (5 bases). Germline lookup yields CDR1 MNHEY and CDR2 SMNVEV (reference sequence). V shed 5 bases and J shed 0 bases, with 17 bases lying between them. The CDR3 is made up of 17 amino acids. CDR3 loop: CASSPPLADLAKNIQYF. The CDR3 bases are TGTGCCAGCAGTCCGCCCCTAGCAGATCTAGCCAAAAACATTCAGTACTTC.